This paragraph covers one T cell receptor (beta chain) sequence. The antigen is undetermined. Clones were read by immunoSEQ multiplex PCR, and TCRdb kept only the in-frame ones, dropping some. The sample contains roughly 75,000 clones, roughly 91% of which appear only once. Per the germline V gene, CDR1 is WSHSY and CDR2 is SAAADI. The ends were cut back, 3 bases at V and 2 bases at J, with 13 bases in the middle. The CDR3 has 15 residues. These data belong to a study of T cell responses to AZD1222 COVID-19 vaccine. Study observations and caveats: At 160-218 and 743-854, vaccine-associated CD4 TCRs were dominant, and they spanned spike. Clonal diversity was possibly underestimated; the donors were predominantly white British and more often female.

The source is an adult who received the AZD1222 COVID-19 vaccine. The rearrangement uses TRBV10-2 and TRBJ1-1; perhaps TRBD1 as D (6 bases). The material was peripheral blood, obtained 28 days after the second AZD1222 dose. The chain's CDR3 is CASSESAGVNTEAFF. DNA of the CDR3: TGCGCCAGCAGTGAATCGGCAGGGGTAAACACTGAAGCTTTCTTT.